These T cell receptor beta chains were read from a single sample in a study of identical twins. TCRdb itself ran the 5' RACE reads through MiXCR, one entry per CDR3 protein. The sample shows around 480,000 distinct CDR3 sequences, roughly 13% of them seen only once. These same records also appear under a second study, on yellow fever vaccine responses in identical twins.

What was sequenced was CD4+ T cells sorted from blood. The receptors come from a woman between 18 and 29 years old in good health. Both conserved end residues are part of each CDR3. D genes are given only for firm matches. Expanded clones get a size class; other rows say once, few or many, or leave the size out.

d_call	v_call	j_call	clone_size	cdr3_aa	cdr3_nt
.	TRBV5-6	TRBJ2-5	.	CASSSQGNQETQYF	TGTGCCAGCAGTTCTCAGGGTAACCAAGAGACCCAGTACTTC
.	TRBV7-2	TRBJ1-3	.	CASSPASVSGAGNTIYF	TGTGCCAGCAGCCCCGCTTCTGTTTCCGGGGCTGGAAACACCATATATTTT
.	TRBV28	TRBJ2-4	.	CASSRVPREWENIQYF	TGTGCCAGCAGTCGTGTACCCAGGGAGTGGGAAAACATTCAGTACTTC
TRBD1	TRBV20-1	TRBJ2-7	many	CSAKRETLDRGWLRMDEQYF	TGCAGTGCTAAACGCGAGACTCTAGACAGGGGGTGGTTAAGGATGGACGAGCAGTACTTC
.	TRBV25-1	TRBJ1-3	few	CASSGTSGNTIYF	TGTGCCAGCAGTGGGACCTCTGGAAACACCATATATTTT
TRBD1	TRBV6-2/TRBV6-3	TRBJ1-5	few	CASKTGLSQPQHF	TGTGCCAGCAAGACAGGGTTGAGTCAGCCCCAGCATTTT
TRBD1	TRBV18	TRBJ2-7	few	CASSPKTGSSYEQYF	TGTGCCAGCTCACCAAAGACAGGGTCCTCCTACGAGCAGTACTTC
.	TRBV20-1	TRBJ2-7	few	CSARMAGVNEQYF	TGCAGTGCTAGAATGGCAGGGGTTAACGAGCAGTACTTC
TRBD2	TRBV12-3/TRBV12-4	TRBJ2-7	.	CACSHVSGLAGSLDEQYF	TGTGCCTGCTCCCATGTATCGGGACTAGCGGGGTCGTTGGACGAGCAGTACTTC
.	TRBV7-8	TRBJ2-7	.	CASSLGHRYEQYF	TGTGCCAGCAGCTTAGGTCATAGATACGAGCAGTACTTC
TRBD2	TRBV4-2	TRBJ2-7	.	CASSQGTSGLYEQYF	TGTGCCAGCAGCCAGGGTACTAGCGGGCTCTACGAGCAGTACTTC
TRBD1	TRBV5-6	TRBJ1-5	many	CASSSDRGNQPQHF	TGTGCCAGCAGCTCCGACAGGGGTAATCAGCCCCAGCATTTT
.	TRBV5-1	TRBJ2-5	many	CASSLVRGQETQYF	TGCGCCAGCAGCTTGGTTCGGGGGCAAGAGACCCAGTACTTC
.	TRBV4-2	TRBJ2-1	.	CASSPVGYNEQFF	TGTGCCAGCAGCCCTGTAGGGTACAATGAGCAGTTCTTC
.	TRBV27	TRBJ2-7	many	CASSFWGTSYEQYF	TGTGCCAGCAGTTTCTGGGGGACGTCCTACGAGCAGTACTTC
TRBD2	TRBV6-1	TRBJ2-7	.	CGSSDGGLDYEQYF	TGTGGCAGCAGCGACGGGGGACTAGACTACGAGCAGTACTTC
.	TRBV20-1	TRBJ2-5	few	CSARDSRDSKETQYF	TGCAGTGCTAGAGATTCCCGGGACTCAAAAGAGACCCAGTACTTC
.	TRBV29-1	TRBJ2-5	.	CSGGQETQYF	TGCAGCGGGGGGCAAGAGACCCAGTACTTC
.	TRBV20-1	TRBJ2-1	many	CSARVYNNEQFF	TGCAGTGCACGGGTTTATAACAATGAGCAGTTCTTC
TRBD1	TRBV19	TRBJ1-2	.	CASSPTGGAIYGYTF	TGTGCCAGTAGTCCGACAGGGGGCGCGATCTATGGCTACACCTTC
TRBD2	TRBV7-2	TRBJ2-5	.	CASSLGGLAGTQYF	TGTGCCAGCAGCTTAGGGGGACTAGCGGGGACCCAGTACTTC
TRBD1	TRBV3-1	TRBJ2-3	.	CASSHGQGSSTDTQYF	TGTGCCAGCAGCCACGGACAGGGATCGAGCACAGATACGCAGTATTTT
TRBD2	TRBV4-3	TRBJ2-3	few	CASSQEFGLAGGGDTQYF	TGCGCCAGCAGCCAAGAGTTCGGCCTAGCGGGAGGTGGGGATACGCAGTATTTT
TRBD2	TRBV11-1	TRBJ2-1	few	CASSPGLAGREQFF	TGTGCCAGCAGCCCCGGACTAGCGGGGCGGGAGCAGTTCTTC
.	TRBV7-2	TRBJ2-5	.	CASSPLGNIQETQYF	TGTGCCAGCAGCCCACTAGGCAATATTCAAGAGACCCAGTACTTC
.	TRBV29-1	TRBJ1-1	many	CSVGLGGGGRTEAFF	TGCAGCGTCGGCCTCGGCGGGGGAGGGAGGACTGAAGCTTTCTTT
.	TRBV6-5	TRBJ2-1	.	CASSYSQGGGYNEQFF	TGTGCCAGCAGTTACTCACAGGGGGGGGGCTACAATGAGCAGTTCTTC
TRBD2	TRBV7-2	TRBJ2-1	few	CASSPGTSGHEQFF	TGTGCCAGCAGCCCCGGGACTAGCGGGCATGAGCAGTTCTTC
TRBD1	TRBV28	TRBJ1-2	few	CASSSTGEGYTF	TGTGCCAGCAGTTCGACAGGGGAGGGCTACACCTTC
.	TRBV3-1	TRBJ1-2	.	CASSGSLRDGPWHGYTF	TGTGCCAGCAGCGGCAGCCTGAGGGACGGGCCTTGGCATGGCTACACCTTC
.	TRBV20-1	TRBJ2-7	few	CSARVLLTLSYEQYF	TGCAGTGCTAGAGTACTCTTGACTCTATCCTACGAGCAGTACTTC
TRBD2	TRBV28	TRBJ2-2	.	CASIPQVGGAVLVGELFF	TGTGCCAGCATTCCCCAGGTCGGGGGGGCTGTTTTGGTAGGGGAGCTGTTTTTT
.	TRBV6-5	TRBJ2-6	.	CASSYDSGYSGANVLTF	TGTGCCAGCAGTTACGACTCAGGGTACTCTGGGGCCAACGTCCTGACTTTC
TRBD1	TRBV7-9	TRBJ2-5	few	CASSRPRDRAYQETQYF	TGTGCCAGCAGCCGACCTAGGGACAGAGCGTACCAAGAGACCCAGTACTTC
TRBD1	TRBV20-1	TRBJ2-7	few	CSAIRDRIYEQYF	TGCAGTGCTATCCGGGACAGGATCTACGAGCAGTACTTC
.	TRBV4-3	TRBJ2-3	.	CASSQDRSVGPDTQYF	TGCGCCAGCAGCCAAGATCGAAGCGTGGGCCCAGATACGCAGTATTTT
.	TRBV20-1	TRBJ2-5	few	CSAQSAALETQYF	TGCAGTGCCCAGAGCGCAGCACTCGAGACCCAGTACTTC